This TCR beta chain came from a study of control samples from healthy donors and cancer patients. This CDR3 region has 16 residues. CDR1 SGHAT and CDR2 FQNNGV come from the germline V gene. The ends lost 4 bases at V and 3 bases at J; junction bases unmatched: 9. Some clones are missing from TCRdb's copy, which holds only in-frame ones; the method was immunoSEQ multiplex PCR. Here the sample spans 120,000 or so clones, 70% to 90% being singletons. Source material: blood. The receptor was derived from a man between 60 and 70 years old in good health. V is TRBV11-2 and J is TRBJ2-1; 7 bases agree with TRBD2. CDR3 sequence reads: CASSSRGDQLYNEQFF. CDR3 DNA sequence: TGTGCCAGCAGCTCCCGGGGGGACCAACTCTACAATGAGCAGTTCTTC.